This is a list of T cell receptor beta chains from one sample in a study of blood T cell repertoires in COVID-19. Assay used: immunoSEQ multiplex PCR; TCRdb lists only in-frame clones, some missing. Of about 220,000 clones in the sample, 65% to 85% were seen once. The sequenced sample was peripheral blood. All receptors come from a woman aged 25 to 39 who had recovered from COVID-19. Both conserved end residues are part of each CDR3. A D gene is named only where the DNA matches it firmly. Clone sizes are given selectively: once, few, many, or a class where the clone is expanded.

TRBV9	-	TRBJ2-7	-	TGTGCCAGCAGCGTAGTTGGTAGCTCGAGTGAGCAGTACTTC	CASSVVGSSSEQYF
TRBV4-1	-	TRBJ1-1	-	TGCGCCAGCAGCCAAGATATTCTCAGAGGGTCGAACACTGAAGCTTTCTTT	CASSQDILRGSNTEAFF
TRBV7-3	TRBD2	TRBJ2-7	few	TGTGCCAGCAGCCCGACTAGCGGGAGTTCGGGGGAGCAGTACTTC	CASSPTSGSSGEQYF
TRBV30	-	TRBJ2-7	-	TGTGCCTGGGGAGACAGATCATGGGAGCAGTACTTC	CAWGDRSWEQYF
TRBV6-1	TRBD2	TRBJ2-5	-	TGTGCCAGCAGTGAGCTAGCGGGGGCCCTGGAGACCCAGTACTTC	CASSELAGALETQYF
TRBV9	TRBD2	TRBJ2-3	many	TGTGCCAGCAGCCTCCAGACTAGCGGGGTCACAGATACGCAGTATTTT	CASSLQTSGVTDTQYF
TRBV6-1	-	TRBJ1-6	-	TGTGCCAGCAGTGAAGCGGCGCAGGGTAATTCACCCCTCCACTTT	CASSEAAQGNSPLHF
TRBV6-4	TRBD1	TRBJ2-1	-	TGTGCCAGCAGTGACTTCGAACAGGGGTATGGTGAGCAGTTCTTC	CASSDFEQGYGEQFF
TRBV27	TRBD2	TRBJ2-7	-	TGTGCCAGCACCCAATTGAAGGGACCAGCGGGAGTGGGAAGGCAGTACTTC	CASTQLKGPAGVGRQYF
TRBV6-2/TRBV6-3	TRBD2	TRBJ2-7	-	TGTGCCAGCAGTTACCAGGGAGGGATGAGGGAGCAGTACTTC	CASSYQGGMREQYF
TRBV2	-	TRBJ2-7	-	TGTGCCAGCAGCGCCGGACAAGCTGGCTACGAGCAGTACTTC	CASSAGQAGYEQYF
TRBV7-8	-	TRBJ1-5	-	TGTGCCAGCAGCTTGACTTCCCGAGGGAATAGCAATCAGCCCCAGCATTTT	CASSLTSRGNSNQPQHF
TRBV7-7	-	TRBJ2-3	-	TGTGCTAGCAGCTTAGCGACTTTCGATCAGGGTTTTACCCCCACTAGCACAGATACGCAGTATTTT	CASSLATFDQGFTPTSTDTQYF
TRBV13	-	TRBJ1-2	few	TGTGCCAGCAGCCTCGCCAGGACTGCGGTAATTGGCTACACCTTC	CASSLARTAVIGYTF
TRBV27	TRBD2	TRBJ2-7	few	TGTGCCAGCAGTTTATCCTTACTCGGGACTAGCGGATACGAGCAGTACTTC	CASSLSLLGTSGYEQYF
TRBV29-1	-	TRBJ2-7	-	TGCAGCGCCGAATGGGGCCCCGCCCACGAGCAGTACTTC	CSAEWGPAHEQYF
TRBV3-1/TRBV3-2	-	TRBJ1-2	-	TGTGCCAGCAGCCAGATTCGGGGGGGGAGCTATGGCTACACCTTC	CASSQIRGGSYGYTF
TRBV15	TRBD1	TRBJ2-1	-	TGTGCCACCAACAACGGACAGGGGAATGAGCAGTTCTTC	CATNNGQGNEQFF
TRBV7-3	TRBD2	TRBJ2-7	once	TGTGCCAGCAGCTTATTTGCGGGAGCCTACGAGCAGTACTTC	CASSLFAGAYEQYF
TRBV4-2	TRBD2	TRBJ2-3	few	TGTGCCAGCAGCCCTGGACTAGCGGGAGTTCCAGATACGCAGTATTTT	CASSPGLAGVPDTQYF
TRBV5-4	-	TRBJ2-1	once	TGTGCCAGCAGCTTAGAAGCGGACTCCTACAATGAGCAGTTCTTC	CASSLEADSYNEQFF
TRBV4-2	-	TRBJ2-7	-	TGTGCCAGCAGCCACCTCCTGGGGGCGGGAGACTACGAGCAGTACTTC	CASSHLLGAGDYEQYF
TRBV7-3	TRBD1	TRBJ2-2	-	TGTGCCAGCAGCGCACAGGGGGCGCAGGTATCCGGGGAGCTGTTTTTT	CASSAQGAQVSGELFF